The T cell receptor beta chain described here comes from a study of kidney transplant recipient with SARS-CoV-2 infection. TCRdb re-derived calls from the reads in MiXCR, one entry per CDR3 protein. Of approximately 240,000 distinct CDR3 sequences listed, around 28% were seen once; the top ten hold nearly 7.5%. This CDR3 has 14 amino acids. Germline V gene lookup returns CDR1 MNHNS and CDR2 SASEGT. With 6 bases removed from V and 0 bases from J, the gap between germline ends came to 12 bases. A word on this clonotype: It differs at one base from a far larger clone, so likely a read error.

The chain carries TRBV6-1 and TRBJ2-7; D remains unclear. This clonotype was sampled from a male patient in his thirties who had COVID-19 and was a kidney transplant recipient. Part of the T cell pool may stem from the graft donor. Sequencing was performed on a blood sample, taken at baseline and on roughly day 120 from a kidney transplant recipient. CDR3 sequence: CASSPGKGSYEQYF. For the CDR3, the DNA is TGTGCCAGCAGCCCCGGAAAGGGCTCCTACGAGCAGTACTTC.